This T cell receptor beta chain stems from a study of Ad26.COV2.S vaccination and SARS-CoV-2 variants. Treatment reported: some 20 received Ad26.COV2.S at low or high dose, single or two shots; about 5 received placebo; per-sample allocation not given. Repertoires come from day 63 after the first vaccine or placebo injection. Clones were sequenced by immunoSEQ multiplex PCR, and TCRdb holds only the in-frame ones, with some missing. This sample has about 680,000 clones; 80% to 90% occur once, and the top ten carry over 1.3%. The sequences come from peripheral blood, collected in a trial of Ad26.COV2.S vaccine versus placebo. The clonotype was recovered from a person aged 18 to 65 who received the Ad26.COV2.S COVID-19 vaccine or a placebo.

CDR3 in DNA: TGTGCCACTAGAACCCGGACAGGGGGATCCACCGGGGAGCTGTTTTTT. It codes for CATRTRTGGSTGELFF. V usage is TRBV2 and J usage is TRBJ2-2, with 10 bases matching TRBD1. The CDR3 is 16 amino acids. Trimming at V came to 10 bases and at J to 4 bases, leaving 12 bases not matched to a gene. Germline CDR1 reads SNHLY; CDR2 reads FYNNEI.